This T cell receptor beta chain was identified in a study of T cell repertoires in cytomegalovirus infection. Overall study context: Researchers turned to recently identified HLA-C-restricted CMV epitopes as well as well-studied HLA-B-restricted ones. Public TCR beta signature analysis indicated the presence of both CMV infection and matching HLA type.

TCRdb used MiXCR to reprocess the reads, holding one entry per CDR3 protein. The sample carries about 740,000 distinct CDR3 sequences, about 33% recorded once. In this sample, this clonotype turned up many times. The target antigen is unknown. V was shortened by 4 bases and J by 5 bases, with 8 bases between the two germline ends. This CDR3 is built from 13 residues. Germline V CDR1 and CDR2: SGHVS, FQNEAQ. Sequencing was performed on cultured PBMCs, taken from culture after CMV antigen stimulation. The clonotype comes from a human donor in good health (CMV status not recorded). Some clones in this sample may be carry-over from other donors' samples. This chain joins TRBV7-8 and TRBJ2-2, with D possibly being TRBD2 (6 bases). The DNA of the CDR3 is TGTGCCAGCAGCTACAGCGGGACCGGGGAGCTGTTTTTT. Translating it yields CASSYSGTGELFF.